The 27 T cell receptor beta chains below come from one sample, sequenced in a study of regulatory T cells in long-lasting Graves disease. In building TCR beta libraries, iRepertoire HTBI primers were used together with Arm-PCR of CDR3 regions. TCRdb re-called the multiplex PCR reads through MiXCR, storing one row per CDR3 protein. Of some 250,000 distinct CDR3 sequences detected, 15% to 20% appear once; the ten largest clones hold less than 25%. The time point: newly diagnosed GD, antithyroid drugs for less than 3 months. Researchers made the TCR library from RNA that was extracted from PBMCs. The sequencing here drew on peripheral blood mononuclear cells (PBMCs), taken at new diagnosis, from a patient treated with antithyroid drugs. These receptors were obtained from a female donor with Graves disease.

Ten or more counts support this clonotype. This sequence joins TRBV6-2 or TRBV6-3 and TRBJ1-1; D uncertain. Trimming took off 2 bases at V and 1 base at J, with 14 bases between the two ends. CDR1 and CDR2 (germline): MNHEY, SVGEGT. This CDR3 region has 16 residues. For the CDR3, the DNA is TGTGCCAGCAGTTACGGGCCACCGCGGAGGAACACTGAAGCTTTCTTT. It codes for CASSYGPPRRNTEAFF.

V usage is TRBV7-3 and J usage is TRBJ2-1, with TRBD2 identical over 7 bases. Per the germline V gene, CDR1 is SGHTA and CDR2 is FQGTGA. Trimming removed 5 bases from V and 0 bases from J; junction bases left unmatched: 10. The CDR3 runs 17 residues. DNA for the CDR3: TGTGCCAGCAGCCCAAATAGCGGGCCAAGCTCCTACAATGAGCAGTTCTTC. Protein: CASSPNSGPSSYNEQFF.

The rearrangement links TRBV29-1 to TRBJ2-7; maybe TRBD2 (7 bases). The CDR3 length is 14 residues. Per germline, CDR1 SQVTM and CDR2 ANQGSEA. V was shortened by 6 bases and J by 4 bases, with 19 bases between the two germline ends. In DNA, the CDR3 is TGCAGCGTGGGGGGGCTAGCAGCTCCATACGAGCAGTACTTC. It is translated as CSVGGLAAPYEQYF.

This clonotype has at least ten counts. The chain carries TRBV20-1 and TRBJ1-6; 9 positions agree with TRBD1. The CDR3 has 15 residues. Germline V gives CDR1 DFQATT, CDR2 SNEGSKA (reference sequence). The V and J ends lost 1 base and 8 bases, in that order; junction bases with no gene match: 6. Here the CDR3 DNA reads TGCAGTGCTAGAGCTGGACAGGGGTGGGATTCACCCCTCCACTTT. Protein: CSARAGQGWDSPLHF.

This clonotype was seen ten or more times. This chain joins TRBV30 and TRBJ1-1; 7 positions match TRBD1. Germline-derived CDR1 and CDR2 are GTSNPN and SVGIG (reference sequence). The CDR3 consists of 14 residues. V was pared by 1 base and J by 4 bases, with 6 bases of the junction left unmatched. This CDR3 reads CAWSDQTGSTEAFF. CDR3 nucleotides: TGTGCCTGGAGTGACCAGACAGGGAGCACTGAAGCTTTCTTT.

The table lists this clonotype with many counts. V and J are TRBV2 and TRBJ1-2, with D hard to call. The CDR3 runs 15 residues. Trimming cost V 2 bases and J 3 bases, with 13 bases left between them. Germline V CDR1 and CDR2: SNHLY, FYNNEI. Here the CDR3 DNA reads TGTGCCAGCAGTGAATGGTCGGGCACGGACTATGGCTACACCTTC. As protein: CASSEWSGTDYGYTF. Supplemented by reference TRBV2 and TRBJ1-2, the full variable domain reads EPEVTQTPSHQVTQMGQEVILRCVPISNHLYFYWYRQILGQKVEFLVSFYNNEISEKSEIFDDQFSVERPDGSNFTLKIRSTKLEDSAMYFCASSEWSGTDYGYTFGSGTRLTVV.

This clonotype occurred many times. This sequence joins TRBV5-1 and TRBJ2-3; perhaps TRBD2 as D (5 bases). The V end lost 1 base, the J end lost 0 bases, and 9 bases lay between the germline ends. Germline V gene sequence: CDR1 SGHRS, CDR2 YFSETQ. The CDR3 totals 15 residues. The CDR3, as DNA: TGCGCCAGCAGCTTGTATCCGGGGAGCACAGATACGCAGTATTTT. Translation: CASSLYPGSTDTQYF.

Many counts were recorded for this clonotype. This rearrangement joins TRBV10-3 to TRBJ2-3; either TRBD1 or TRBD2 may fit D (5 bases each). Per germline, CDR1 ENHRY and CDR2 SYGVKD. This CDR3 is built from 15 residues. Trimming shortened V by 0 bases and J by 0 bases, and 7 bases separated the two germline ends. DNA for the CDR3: TGTGCCATCAGTGAGTCGGGGGATAGCACAGATACGCAGTATTTT. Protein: CAISESGDSTDTQYF.

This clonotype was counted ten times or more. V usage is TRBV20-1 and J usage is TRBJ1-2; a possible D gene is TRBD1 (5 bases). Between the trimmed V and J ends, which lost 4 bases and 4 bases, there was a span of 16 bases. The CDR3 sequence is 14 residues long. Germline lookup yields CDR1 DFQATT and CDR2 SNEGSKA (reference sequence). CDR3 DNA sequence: TGCAGTGCTAATGACCGGGACGAGAGCTATGGCTACACCTTC. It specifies CSANDRDESYGYTF.

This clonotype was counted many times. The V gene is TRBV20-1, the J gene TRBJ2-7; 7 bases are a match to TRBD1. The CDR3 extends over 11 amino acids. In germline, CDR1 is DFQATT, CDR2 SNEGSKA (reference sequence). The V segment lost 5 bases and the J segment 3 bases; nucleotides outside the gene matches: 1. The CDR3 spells CSAYRGYEQYF. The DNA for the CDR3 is TGCAGTGCTTACAGGGGCTACGAGCAGTACTTC.

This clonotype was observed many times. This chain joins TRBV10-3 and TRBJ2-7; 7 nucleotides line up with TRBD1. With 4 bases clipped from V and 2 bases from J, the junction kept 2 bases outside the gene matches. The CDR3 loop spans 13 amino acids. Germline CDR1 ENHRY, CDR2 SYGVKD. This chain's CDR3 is CAISADRTYEQYF. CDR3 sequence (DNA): TGTGCCATCAGTGCGGACAGGACCTACGAGCAGTACTTC.

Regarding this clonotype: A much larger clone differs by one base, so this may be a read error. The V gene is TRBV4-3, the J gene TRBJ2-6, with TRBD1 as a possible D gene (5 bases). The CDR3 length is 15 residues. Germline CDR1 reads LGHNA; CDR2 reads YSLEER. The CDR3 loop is CASSPSGSEANVLTF. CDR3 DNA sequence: TGCGCCAGCAGCCCATCAGGGTCTGAGGCCAACGTCCTGACTTTC.

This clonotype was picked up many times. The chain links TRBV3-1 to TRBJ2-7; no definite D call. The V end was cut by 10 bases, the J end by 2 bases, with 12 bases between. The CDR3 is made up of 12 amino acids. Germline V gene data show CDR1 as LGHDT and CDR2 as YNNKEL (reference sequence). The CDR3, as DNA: TGTGCCACCGGCAGGTCCCCCTACGAGCAGTACTTC. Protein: CATGRSPYEQYF.

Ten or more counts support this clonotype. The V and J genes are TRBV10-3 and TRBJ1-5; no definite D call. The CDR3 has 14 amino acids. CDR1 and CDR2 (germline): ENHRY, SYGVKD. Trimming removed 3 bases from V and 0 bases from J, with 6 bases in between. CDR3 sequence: CAISDQPSNQPQHF. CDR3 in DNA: TGTGCCATCAGTGACCAGCCTAGCAATCAGCCCCAGCATTTT.

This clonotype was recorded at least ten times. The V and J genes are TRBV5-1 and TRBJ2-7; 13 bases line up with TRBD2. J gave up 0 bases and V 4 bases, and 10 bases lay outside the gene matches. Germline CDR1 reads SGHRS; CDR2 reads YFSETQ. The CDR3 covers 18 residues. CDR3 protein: CASSPGLAGDRSSYEQYF. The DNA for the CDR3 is TGCGCCAGCAGCCCTGGACTAGCGGGGGACCGTAGCTCCTACGAGCAGTACTTC.

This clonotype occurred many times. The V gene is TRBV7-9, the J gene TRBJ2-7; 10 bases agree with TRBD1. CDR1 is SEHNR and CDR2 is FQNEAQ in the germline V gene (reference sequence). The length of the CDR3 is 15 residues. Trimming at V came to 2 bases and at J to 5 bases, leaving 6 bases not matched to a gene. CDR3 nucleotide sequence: TGTGCCAGCAGCTTAACCGGGACAGGGGTCCACGAGCAGTACTTC. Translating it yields CASSLTGTGVHEQYF.

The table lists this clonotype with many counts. The CDR3 protein is CASTIPKGGRSYNEQFF. CDR3 coding DNA: TGTGCCAGCACCATCCCAAAGGGGGGGAGATCCTACAATGAGCAGTTCTTC. V gene TRBV28 combines with J gene TRBJ2-1; tentative D call: TRBD2 (7 bases). This CDR3 contains 17 residues. Trimming removed 7 bases from V and 1 base from J, with 20 bases in between. Germline CDR1 is MDHEN and CDR2 is SYDVKM.

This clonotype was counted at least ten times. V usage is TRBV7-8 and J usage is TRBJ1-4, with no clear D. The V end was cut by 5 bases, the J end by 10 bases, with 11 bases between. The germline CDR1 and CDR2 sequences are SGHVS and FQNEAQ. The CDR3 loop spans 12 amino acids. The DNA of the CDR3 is TGTGCCAGCAGCCATGAAAGAGGAAAACTGTTTTTT. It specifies CASSHERGKLFF.

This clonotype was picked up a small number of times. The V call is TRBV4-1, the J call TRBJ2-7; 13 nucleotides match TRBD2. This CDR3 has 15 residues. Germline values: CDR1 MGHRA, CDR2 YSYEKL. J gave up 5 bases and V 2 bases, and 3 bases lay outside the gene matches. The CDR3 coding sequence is TGCGCCAGCAGCCAACCTGGACTAGCGGGAGACGAGCAGTACTTC. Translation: CASSQPGLAGDEQYF.

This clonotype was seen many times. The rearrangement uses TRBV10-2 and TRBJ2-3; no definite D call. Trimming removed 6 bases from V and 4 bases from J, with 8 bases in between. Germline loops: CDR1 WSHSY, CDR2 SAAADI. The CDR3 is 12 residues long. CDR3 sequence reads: CASRPSADTQYF. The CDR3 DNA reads TGCGCCAGCAGGCCCTCAGCAGATACGCAGTATTTT.

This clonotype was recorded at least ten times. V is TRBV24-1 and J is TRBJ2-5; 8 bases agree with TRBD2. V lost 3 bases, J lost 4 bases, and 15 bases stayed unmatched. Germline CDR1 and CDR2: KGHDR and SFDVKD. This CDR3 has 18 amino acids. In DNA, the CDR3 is TGTGCCACCAGTGATCGGTCCGGGGGGGGGCGGGCTGGAGAGACCCAGTACTTC. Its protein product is CATSDRSGGGRAGETQYF.

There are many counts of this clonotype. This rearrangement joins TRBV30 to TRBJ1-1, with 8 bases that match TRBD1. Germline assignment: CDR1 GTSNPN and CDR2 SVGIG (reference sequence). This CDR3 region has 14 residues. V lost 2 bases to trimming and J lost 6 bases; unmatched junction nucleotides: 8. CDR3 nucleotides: TGTGCCTGGAGTATAGACAGGGGCGGAGCTGAAGCTTTCTTT. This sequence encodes CAWSIDRGGAEAFF.

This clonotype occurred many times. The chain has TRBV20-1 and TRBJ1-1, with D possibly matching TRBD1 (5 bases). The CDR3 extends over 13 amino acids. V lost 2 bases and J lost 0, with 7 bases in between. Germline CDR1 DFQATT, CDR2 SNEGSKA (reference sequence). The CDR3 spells CSARQDMNTEAFF. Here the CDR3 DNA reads TGCAGTGCTAGACAGGACATGAACACTGAAGCTTTCTTT.

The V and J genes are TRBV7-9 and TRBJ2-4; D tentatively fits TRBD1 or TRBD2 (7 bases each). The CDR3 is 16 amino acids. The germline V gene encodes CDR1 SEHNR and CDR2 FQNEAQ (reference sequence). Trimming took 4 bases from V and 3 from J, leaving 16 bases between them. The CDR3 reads CASSSSRGGGKNIQYF. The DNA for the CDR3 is TGTGCCAGCAGCTCGAGCAGGGGGGGAGGCAAAAACATTCAGTACTTC.

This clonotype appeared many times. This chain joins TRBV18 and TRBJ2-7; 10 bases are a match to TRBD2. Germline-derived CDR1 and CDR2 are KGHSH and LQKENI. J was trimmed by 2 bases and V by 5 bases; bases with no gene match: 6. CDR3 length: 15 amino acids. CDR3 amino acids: CASSATSGSAYEQYF. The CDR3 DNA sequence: TGTGCCAGCTCAGCGACTAGCGGGTCGGCCTACGAGCAGTACTTC.

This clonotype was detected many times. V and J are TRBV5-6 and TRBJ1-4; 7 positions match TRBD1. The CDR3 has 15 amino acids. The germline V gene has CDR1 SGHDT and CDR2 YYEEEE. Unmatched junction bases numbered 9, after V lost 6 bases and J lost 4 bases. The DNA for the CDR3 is TGTGCCAGCACCTTATCCGGGACAGATAATGAAAAACTGTTTTTT. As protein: CASTLSGTDNEKLFF.

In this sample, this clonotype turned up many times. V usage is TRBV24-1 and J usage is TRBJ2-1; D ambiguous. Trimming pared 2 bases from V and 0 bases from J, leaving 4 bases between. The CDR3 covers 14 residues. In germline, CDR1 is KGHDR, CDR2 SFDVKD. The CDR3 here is CATSDYSSYNEQFF. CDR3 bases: TGTGCCACCAGTGATTACAGCTCCTACAATGAGCAGTTCTTC.